These T cell receptor beta chains were read from a single sample in a study of HIV-infected patients and healthy controls. From the 5' RACE reads, TCRdb called clonotypes with MiXCR, one entry per CDR3 protein. The sample lists roughly 9,000 distinct CDR3 sequences; around 9.3% were seen once. The sequences come from blood, collected during antiretroviral therapy. The receptor source for this set is an adult with HIV infection. CDR3s include the opening cysteine and the closing phenylalanine or tryptophan. A D gene is named only where the DNA matches it firmly. Expanded clones get a size class; other rows say once, few or many, or leave the size out.

DNA,CDR3,V,J,size,D
TGTGCCAGCAGCCCTAGCGGGGGGCACGTGAATGAGCAGTTCTTC,CASSPSGGHVNEQFF,TRBV12-3/TRBV12-4,TRBJ2-1,medium-sized,TRBD2
TGCAGCGTTGGGCATGTAGGGGGTCAGCCCCAGCATTTT,CSVGHVGGQPQHF,TRBV29-1,TRBJ1-5,medium-sized,NA
TGTGCCAGCAGCTTGACTAGCGGGAGATACCTAACCTACGAGCAGTACTTC,CASSLTSGRYLTYEQYF,TRBV7-2,TRBJ2-7,large,TRBD2
TGTGCCACCAGCAGAGCGGGACAGTTGAACCCTGGCTACACCTTC,CATSRAGQLNPGYTF,TRBV15,TRBJ1-2,NA,TRBD1
TGTGCCAGCAGTCAAACAGGACTAGTCAGATCCTACGAGCAGTACTTC,CASSQTGLVRSYEQYF,TRBV6-6,TRBJ2-7,many,TRBD2
TGTGCCAGCAGCATGGGATACACTGAAGCTTTCTTT,CASSMGYTEAFF,TRBV12-3/TRBV12-4,TRBJ1-1,medium-sized,NA
TGTGCCAGCAAGGACGGGAGTCGGGATACGCAGTATTTT,CASKDGSRDTQYF,TRBV6-2/TRBV6-3,TRBJ2-3,many,NA
TGTGCCAGCAGACCACAGGGGATCTCTTATAGCAATCAGCCCCAGCATTTT,CASRPQGISYSNQPQHF,TRBV6-6,TRBJ1-5,NA,TRBD1
TGTGCCAGCAGCGCGGACAGATTTTTCTCCTACAATGAGCAGTTCTTC,CASSADRFFSYNEQFF,TRBV7-2,TRBJ2-1,few,NA
TGCGCCAGCAGCGCTCGGATAGGACAGGGGAAAAACACTGAAGCTTTCTTT,CASSARIGQGKNTEAFF,TRBV5-1,TRBJ1-1,medium-sized,TRBD1
TGTGCCAGCAGCCATGGACAGGTCTCTGGAAACACCATATATTTT,CASSHGQVSGNTIYF,TRBV7-2,TRBJ1-3,many,TRBD1
TGCAGTGCTACAGGGGCGAGCACAGATACGCAGTATTTT,CSATGASTDTQYF,TRBV20-1,TRBJ2-3,many,NA
TGTGCCAGCAGTGGGGGACAGGGGGATCAGCCCCAGCATTTT,CASSGGQGDQPQHF,TRBV6-1,TRBJ1-5,few,TRBD1
TGTGCCAGCAGTTACCCAAAAGGGGGGGAACAAGAGACCCAGTACTTC,CASSYPKGGEQETQYF,TRBV6-2/TRBV6-3,TRBJ2-5,many,NA
TGTGCCACCAGTGGAACACCGGGACAGGGAGTAGATACGCAGTATTTT,CATSGTPGQGVDTQYF,TRBV24-1,TRBJ2-3,medium-sized,TRBD1
TGTGCCAGCAGTTTGGGGAGTCACACTGAAGCTTTCTTT,CASSLGSHTEAFF,TRBV12-3/TRBV12-4,TRBJ1-1,medium-sized,NA